Below, one TCR beta chain is given with its context. Its antigen is as yet unknown. These data come from a study of T cell responses to AZD1222 COVID-19 vaccine. Study-level results: Clonal diversity may have been underestimated, and the donors were mostly white British, with more females than males. Unmutated regions of variants are reportedly targeted by nearly half of spike-specific TCRs. Two AZD1222 doses significantly raised spike-specific TCR breadth and depth over controls. Only 5 to 7 individuals given AZD1222 were seropositive at baseline.

Germline assignment: CDR1 MNHEY and CDR2 SMNVEV (reference sequence). The CDR3 runs to 13 residues. Trimming pared 2 bases from V and 6 bases from J, leaving 10 bases between. Sequencing used immunoSEQ multiplex PCR; TCRdb keeps in-frame clones, though not all of them. The table includes about 93,000 clones, around 89% detected once. This TCR derives from an adult who received the AZD1222 COVID-19 vaccine. The rearrangement joins TRBV27 to TRBJ1-2; the D gene is possibly TRBD1 (5 bases). The sample here was peripheral blood, taken 28 days after the second AZD1222 dose. The CDR3 loop reads CASSLGTAHGYTF. CDR3 sequence (DNA): TGTGCCAGCAGTTTAGGGACGGCCCATGGCTACACCTTC.